This entry lists 25 T cell receptor beta chains sequenced from one sample in a study of T cells in Graves' hyperthyroidism and ophthalmopathy. Amplified TCR beta CDR3 regions came from RNA transcripts. First-round RT-PCR targeting the TCR CDR3 was performed with the HTBI primer set. A single record per CDR3 protein comes from TCRdb applying MiXCR to the multiplex PCR reads. The table has more than 350,000 distinct CDR3 sequences, roughly 15% seen once. Sequencing was performed on blood. The source of these receptors is a woman aged 55-70 years with Graves' ophthalmopathy.

The V and J genes are TRBV20-1 and TRBJ2-5; 12 bases are a match to TRBD1. The V and J ends lost 5 bases and 4 bases, in that order; junction bases with no gene match: 5. The CDR3 consists of 14 residues. Germline V gene data show CDR1 as DFQATT and CDR2 as SNEGSKA (reference sequence). The CDR3 here is CSASGQGALETQYF. The CDR3 coding sequence is TGCAGTGCTTCGGGACAGGGGGCTTTAGAGACCCAGTACTTC.

This clonotype appeared a few times. The J gene is TRBJ1-3, the V gene TRBV7-6; D ambiguous. This CDR3 has 15 amino acids. Germline-derived CDR1 and CDR2 are SGHVS and FNYEAQ. V lost 5 bases, J lost 0 bases, and 11 bases lay in between. The CDR3 DNA sequence: TGTGCCAGCAGCCTAAATGCAGGCTCTGGAAACACCATATATTTT. Translation gives CASSLNAGSGNTIYF.

The chain joins TRBV29-1 to TRBJ2-2; no definite D call. The germline V gene has CDR1 SQVTM and CDR2 ANQGSEA. The CDR3 has 14 residues. Trimming pared 4 bases from V and 6 bases from J, leaving 15 bases between. The CDR3 sequence is CSVGWNPQAGELFF. The DNA of the CDR3 is TGCAGCGTTGGGTGGAACCCCCAGGCCGGGGAGCTGTTTTTT.

This clonotype was counted between two and nine times. This rearrangement joins TRBV6-1 to TRBJ1-1; the match to TRBD1 covers 7 bases. Germline V gives CDR1 MNHNS, CDR2 SASEGT. The CDR3 loop spans 14 amino acids. The V gene end was trimmed by 5 bases and the J gene end by 1 base; junction bases not matched to a gene: 4. The chain's CDR3 is CASSPRGQNTEAFF. The CDR3 DNA follows: TGTGCCAGCAGTCCAAGGGGGCAGAACACTGAAGCTTTCTTT.

This clonotype was observed many times. The J gene is TRBJ1-3, the V gene TRBV10-3, with D uncertain. V lost 7 bases, J lost 8 bases, and 15 bases lay in between. Germline V gene lookup returns CDR1 ENHRY and CDR2 SYGVKD. This CDR3 comprises 13 residues. CDR3 region: CAITSTPRDTIYF. The CDR3 DNA reads as TGTGCCATCACCTCGACACCTAGGGACACCATATATTTT.

This clonotype was counted many times. V is TRBV5-1 and J is TRBJ1-1; the D gene is possibly TRBD1 (6 bases). V was cut by 2 bases and J by 4 bases, with 12 bases left in between. The CDR3 sequence is 14 residues long. Germline V gene data show CDR1 as SGHRS and CDR2 as YFSETQ. The CDR3 DNA reads as TGCGCCAGCAGCTTTGAGGGGGGGGGCACTGAAGCTTTCTTT. Its protein is CASSFEGGGTEAFF.

This clonotype was seen many times. An end of the junction differs from the germline gene, which may be a read error. The chain combines TRBV7-7 with TRBJ2-7; tentative D call: TRBD2 (5 bases). This CDR3 has 13 residues. Germline V lookup: CDR1 SSHAT, CDR2 FNYEAQ (reference sequence). This CDR3 is CASSPPGTYEQYF. The CDR3 nucleotides are TGTGCTAGCAGCCCGCCCGGGACCTACGAGCAGTACTTC.

The CDR3 is CASSSTGTGGNTIYF. In nucleotides, the CDR3 is TGTGCCAGCAGCTCGACCGGGACGGGAGGAAACACCATATATTTT. The chain joins TRBV7-9 to TRBJ1-3; TRBD1 might be the D (5 bases). The CDR3 sequence is 15 residues long. CDR1 SEHNR and CDR2 FQNEAQ come from the germline V gene (reference sequence). Trimming removed 4 bases from V and 4 bases from J, with 14 bases in between.

This clonotype was seen a few times. J is TRBJ2-2 and V is TRBV3-1; 10 bases align to TRBD1. This CDR3 has 17 residues. J lost 4 bases, V lost 3 bases, and 8 bases had no gene match. Germline CDR1 and CDR2: LGHDT and YNNKEL (reference sequence). CDR3 sequence: CASSHAGRTGGTGELFF. DNA of the CDR3: TGTGCCAGCAGCCACGCAGGGAGGACAGGGGGCACCGGGGAGCTGTTTTTT.

This clonotype showed up many times. CDR3 amino acids: CASRALHNQPQHF. For the CDR3, the DNA is TGTGCCAGCAGGGCCCTGCACAATCAGCCCCAGCATTTT. This chain joins TRBV6-2 or TRBV6-3 and TRBJ1-5; D is ambiguous. The CDR3 spans 13 residues. Per the germline V gene, CDR1 is MNHEY and CDR2 is SVGEGT. With 6 bases removed from V and 3 bases from J, the gap between germline ends came to 9 bases.

The chain combines TRBV11-2 with TRBJ2-7; 7 nucleotides match TRBD2. CDR1 is SGHAT and CDR2 is FQNNGV in the germline V gene. The CDR3 contains 15 residues. J lost 5 bases, V lost 0 bases, and 7 bases had no gene match. The DNA for the CDR3 is TGTGCCAGCAGCTTAGAGGGCAGGGAGGGAAACGAGCAGTACTTC. This translates into CASSLEGREGNEQYF.

J is TRBJ1-4 and V is TRBV4-1; D remains unclear. Deletions cut 4 bases from V and 3 bases from J, with 15 bases between. The CDR3 contains 16 residues. Per the germline V gene, CDR1 is MGHRA and CDR2 is YSYEKL. CDR3 residues: CASSRIPGGANEKLFF. CDR3 coding DNA: TGCGCCAGCAGCCGGATCCCGGGTGGGGCTAATGAAAAACTGTTTTTT.

This clonotype was seen a handful of times. This chain joins TRBV4-1 and TRBJ1-5; 10 nucleotides line up with TRBD1. The CDR3 is made up of 16 amino acids. V dropped 1 base and J dropped 3; count of bases not matched to a gene: 3. The germline V gene has CDR1 MGHRA and CDR2 YSYEKL. The CDR3 coding sequence is TGCGCCAGCAGCCAAGGGACAGGGGGATTCAATCAGCCCCAGCATTTT. This gives the protein CASSQGTGGFNQPQHF.

The chain couples TRBV3-1 to TRBJ1-3; D not resolved. Trimming pared 4 bases from V and 1 base from J, leaving 11 bases between. The CDR3 runs 15 residues. Germline assignment: CDR1 LGHDT and CDR2 YNNKEL (reference sequence). CDR3 in amino acids: CASSLRTGSGNTIYF. In DNA form, the CDR3 reads TGTGCCAGCAGCCTCCGGACGGGATCTGGAAACACCATATATTTT.

This clonotype was counted a few times. CDR3 residues: CASSSRVAVPSGANVLTF. CDR3 DNA: TGTGCCAGCAGCTCCCGTGTAGCGGTCCCCTCTGGGGCCAACGTCCTGACTTTC. V gene TRBV28 combines with J gene TRBJ2-6, with D possibly TRBD2 on 6 matching bases. This CDR3 comprises 18 residues. Germline V gives CDR1 MDHEN, CDR2 SYDVKM. The V end was cut by 6 bases, the J end by 0 bases, with 18 bases between.

This clonotype was detected only a few times. The V and J genes are TRBV6-1 and TRBJ2-1, with TRBD1 matching 7 bases. Germline V CDR1 and CDR2: MNHNS, SASEGT. Trimming at V came to 6 bases and at J to 13 bases, leaving 12 bases not matched to a gene. The CDR3 is made up of 13 amino acids. The CDR3 is CASSEYRGLEQFF. In nucleotides, the CDR3 is TGTGCCAGCAGCGAGTACAGGGGCTTGGAACAGTTCTTC.

This clonotype was seen many times. The V call is TRBV20-1, the J call TRBJ1-1; TRBD1 matches at 9 bases. The trim removed 3 bases at V and 0 bases at J, leaving 5 bases unmatched. Per germline, CDR1 DFQATT and CDR2 SNEGSKA (reference sequence). The CDR3 is made up of 15 amino acids. CDR3 sequence (DNA): TGCAGTGCTAGGGGACAGGGACAGATGAACACTGAAGCTTTCTTT. Translating gives CSARGQGQMNTEAFF.

This clonotype was seen many times. V and J are TRBV20-1 and TRBJ2-5; 7 bases map to TRBD2. V lost 5 bases and J lost 2; bases outside the gene matches: 14. The CDR3 covers 16 residues. Per germline, CDR1 DFQATT and CDR2 SNEGSKA (reference sequence). This chain's CDR3 is CSAPPSGGPFQETQYF. CDR3 nucleotides: TGCAGTGCTCCCCCTAGCGGAGGTCCCTTTCAAGAGACCCAGTACTTC.

There are a few counts of this clonotype. The rearrangement links TRBV28 to TRBJ2-7; tentative D call: TRBD2 (6 bases). This CDR3 spans 13 amino acids. Per germline, CDR1 MDHEN and CDR2 SYDVKM. V shed 6 bases and J shed 5 bases, with 14 bases lying between them. CDR3 loop: CASSREEGNEQYF. CDR3 bases: TGTGCCAGCAGCAGGGAGGAGGGAAACGAGCAGTACTTC.

This clonotype occurred many times. The chain couples TRBV2 to TRBJ2-1, with TRBD2 identical over 7 bases. The CDR3 is 15 amino acids. J was trimmed by 4 bases and V by 6 bases; bases with no gene match: 9. Germline CDR1 SNHLY, CDR2 FYNNEI. This CDR3 reads CASRQLTGGYNEQFF. DNA of the CDR3: TGTGCCAGCAGACAGCTGACGGGAGGTTACAATGAGCAGTTCTTC.

This sequence joins TRBV13 and TRBJ2-7, with 8 bases that match TRBD1. Germline V lookup: CDR1 PRHDT, CDR2 FYEKMQ (reference sequence). The CDR3 has 13 residues. Germline trimming cut 8 bases from V and 0 bases from J; bases unmatched to any gene: 3. As DNA, the CDR3 is TGTGCCAGCCAGGGACAGGCCTCCTACGAGCAGTACTTC. Amino acid sequence: CASQGQASYEQYF.

This clonotype was seen at least ten times. The J gene is TRBJ2-3, the V gene TRBV24-1, with TRBD1 matching over 7 bases. The J segment lost 0 bases and the V segment lost 6 bases, leaving 8 bases of the junction unmatched. In germline, CDR1 is KGHDR, CDR2 SFDVKD. The CDR3 spans 16 residues. CDR3 region: CATSPRDRTSTDTQYF. CDR3 in DNA: TGTGCCACCAGTCCAAGGGACAGAACTAGCACAGATACGCAGTATTTT.

This clonotype has a handful of counts. The J gene is TRBJ2-3, the V gene TRBV15; D is unresolved. V lost 1 base to trimming and J lost 6 bases, with 2 bases between them. The CDR3 is 11 residues long. The germline V gene encodes CDR1 LNHNV and CDR2 YYDKDF (reference sequence). CDR3 coding DNA: TGTGCCACCAGCAGAGTCGATACGCAGTATTTT. Encoded protein: CATSRVDTQYF.

This clonotype came up a few times. This chain links TRBV24-1 with TRBJ2-1; 7 bases agree with TRBD1. V shed 3 bases, J shed 4 bases, and the junction held 5 bases outside the gene matches. CDR3 length: 15 amino acids. Germline CDR1 and CDR2: KGHDR and SFDVKD. The CDR3 DNA sequence: TGTGCCACCAGTGATCCGGGACAGAGATACAATGAGCAGTTCTTC. Translated, it gives CATSDPGQRYNEQFF.

This clonotype occurred many times. The chain joins TRBV28 to TRBJ2-7, with unresolved D. CDR3 length equals 13 residues. V was clipped by 5 bases and J by 0 bases, with 8 bases between them. Germline CDR1 MDHEN, CDR2 SYDVKM. CDR3 in amino acids: CASSPWGSYEQYF. The CDR3 nucleotides read TGTGCCAGCAGTCCCTGGGGCTCCTACGAGCAGTACTTC.